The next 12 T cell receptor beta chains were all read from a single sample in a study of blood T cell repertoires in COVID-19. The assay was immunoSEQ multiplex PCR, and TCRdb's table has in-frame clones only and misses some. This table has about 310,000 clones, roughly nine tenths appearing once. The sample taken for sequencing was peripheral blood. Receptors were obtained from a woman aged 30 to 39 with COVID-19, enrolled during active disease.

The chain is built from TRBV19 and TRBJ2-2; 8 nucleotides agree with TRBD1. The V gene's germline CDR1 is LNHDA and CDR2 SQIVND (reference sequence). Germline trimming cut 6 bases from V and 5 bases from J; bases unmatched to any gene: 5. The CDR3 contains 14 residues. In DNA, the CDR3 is TGTGCCAGTAGCATAAGACAGGGGACCGGGGAGCTGTTTTTT. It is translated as CASSIRQGTGELFF.

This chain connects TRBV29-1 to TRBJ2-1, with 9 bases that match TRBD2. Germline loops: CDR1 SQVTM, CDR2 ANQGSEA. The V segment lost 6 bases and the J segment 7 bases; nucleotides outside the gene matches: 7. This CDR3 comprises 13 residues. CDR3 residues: CSVGRLAGNEQFF. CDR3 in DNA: TGCAGCGTGGGGAGGCTAGCGGGAAATGAGCAGTTCTTC.

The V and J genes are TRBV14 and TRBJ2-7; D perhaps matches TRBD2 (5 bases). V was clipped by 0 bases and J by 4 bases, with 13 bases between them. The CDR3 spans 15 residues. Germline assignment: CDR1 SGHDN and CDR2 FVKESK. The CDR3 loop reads CASSQDFGGLYEQYF. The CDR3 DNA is TGTGCCAGCAGCCAAGATTTCGGCGGGCTTTACGAGCAGTACTTC.

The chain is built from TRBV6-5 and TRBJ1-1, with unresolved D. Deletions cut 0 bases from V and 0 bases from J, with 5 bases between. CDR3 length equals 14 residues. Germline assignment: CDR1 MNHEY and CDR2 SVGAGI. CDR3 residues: CASSYSVVNTEAFF. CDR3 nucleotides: TGTGCCAGCAGTTACTCCGTCGTGAACACTGAAGCTTTCTTT.

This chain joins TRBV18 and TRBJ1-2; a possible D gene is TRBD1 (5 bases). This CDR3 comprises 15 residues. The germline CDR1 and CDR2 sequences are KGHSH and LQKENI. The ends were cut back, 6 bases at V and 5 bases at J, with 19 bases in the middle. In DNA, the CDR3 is TGTGCCAGCTCCCGTTCAGGGAATCAGGAATATGGCTACACCTTC. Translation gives CASSRSGNQEYGYTF.

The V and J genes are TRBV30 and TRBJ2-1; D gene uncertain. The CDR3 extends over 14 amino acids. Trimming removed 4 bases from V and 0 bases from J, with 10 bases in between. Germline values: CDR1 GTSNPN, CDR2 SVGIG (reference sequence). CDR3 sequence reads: CAWNGRSSYNEQFF. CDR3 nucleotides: TGTGCCTGGAATGGCCGGAGCTCCTACAATGAGCAGTTCTTC.

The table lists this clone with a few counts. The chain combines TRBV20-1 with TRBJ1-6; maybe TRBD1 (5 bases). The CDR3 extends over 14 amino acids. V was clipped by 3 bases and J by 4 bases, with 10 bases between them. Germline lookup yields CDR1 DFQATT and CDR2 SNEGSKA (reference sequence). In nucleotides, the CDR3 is TGCAGTGCTAGTGTACAGGATTATAATTCACCCCTCCACTTT. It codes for CSASVQDYNSPLHF.

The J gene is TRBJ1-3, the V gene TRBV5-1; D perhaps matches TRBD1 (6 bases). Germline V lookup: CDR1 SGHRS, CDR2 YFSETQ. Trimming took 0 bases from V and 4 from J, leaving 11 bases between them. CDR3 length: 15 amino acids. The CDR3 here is CASSLGGLRGNTIYF. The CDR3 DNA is TGCGCCAGCAGCTTGGGGGGGCTTAGAGGAAACACCATATATTTT.

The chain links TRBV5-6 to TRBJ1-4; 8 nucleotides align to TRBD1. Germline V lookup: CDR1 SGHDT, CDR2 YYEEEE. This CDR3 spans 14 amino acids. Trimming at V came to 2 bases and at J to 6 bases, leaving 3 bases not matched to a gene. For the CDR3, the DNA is TGTGCCAGCAGCTTAGGACAGGGTGATGAAAAACTGTTTTTT. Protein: CASSLGQGDEKLFF.

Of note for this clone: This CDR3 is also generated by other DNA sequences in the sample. CDR3 residues: CASSLGLGNTIYF. CDR3 sequence (DNA): TGTGCCAGCAGCTTAGGACTGGGAAACACCATATATTTT. The genes are TRBV7-9 and TRBJ1-3; no firm D call. The CDR3 loop spans 13 amino acids. Germline values: CDR1 SEHNR, CDR2 FQNEAQ (reference sequence). Deletions cut 1 base from V and 4 bases from J, with 5 bases between.

The CDR3: CASSFGGGRETQYF. The CDR3 DNA follows: TGTGCCAGCAGCTTCGGTGGGGGCCGGGAGACCCAGTACTTC. The rearrangement links TRBV11-1 to TRBJ2-5; perhaps TRBD1 as D (6 bases). The germline V and J ends were trimmed by 3 bases and 5 bases, with 13 bases remaining between them. The CDR3 sequence is 14 residues long. In germline, CDR1 is SGHAT, CDR2 FQDESV (reference sequence).

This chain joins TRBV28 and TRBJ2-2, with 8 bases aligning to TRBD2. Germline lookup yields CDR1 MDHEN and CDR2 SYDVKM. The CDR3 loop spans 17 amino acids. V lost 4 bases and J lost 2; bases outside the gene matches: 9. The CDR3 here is CASSSFWTSRNTGELFF. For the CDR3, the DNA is TGTGCCAGCAGTTCCTTTTGGACTAGCAGAAACACCGGGGAGCTGTTTTTT.